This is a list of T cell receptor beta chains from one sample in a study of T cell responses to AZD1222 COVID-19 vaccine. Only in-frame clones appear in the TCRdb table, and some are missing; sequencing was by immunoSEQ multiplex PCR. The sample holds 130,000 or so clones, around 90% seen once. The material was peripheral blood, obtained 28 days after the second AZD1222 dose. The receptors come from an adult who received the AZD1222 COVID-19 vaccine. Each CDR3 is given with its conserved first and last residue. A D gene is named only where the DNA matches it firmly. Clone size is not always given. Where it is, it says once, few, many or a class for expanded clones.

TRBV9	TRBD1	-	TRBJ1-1	TGTGCCAGCAGCGGAAACAGGGGGCTGGGTACTGAAGCTTTCTTT	CASSGNRGLGTEAFF
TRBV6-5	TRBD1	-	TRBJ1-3	TGTGCCAGCAGTTACCGCACAGGGGGAGACACCATATATTTT	CASSYRTGGDTIYF
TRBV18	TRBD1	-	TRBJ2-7	TGTGCCAGCTCACAAGACAGGGGTCCCTACGAGCAGTACTTC	CASSQDRGPYEQYF
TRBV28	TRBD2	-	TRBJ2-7	TGTGCCATAGAAGCCCGGACTAGCGGGAGACACGAGCAGTACTTC	CAIEARTSGRHEQYF
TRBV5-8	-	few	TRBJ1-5	TGTGCCAGCAGCTTGGTAGGGGCCCAGCATTTT	CASSLVGAQHF
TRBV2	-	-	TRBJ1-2	TGTGCCAGCAGTGAGGAGGGCTGGGGCTACACCTTC	CASSEEGWGYTF
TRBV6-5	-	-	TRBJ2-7	TGTGCCAGCAGCAGGGGTAACGAGCAGTACTTC	CASSRGNEQYF
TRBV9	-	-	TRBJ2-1	TGTGCCAGCAGCGTAGGATCCCCTCTGGTGTATGAGCAGTTCTTC	CASSVGSPLVYEQFF
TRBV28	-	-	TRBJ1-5	TGTGCCAGCACGGTGGCGGATTATAGCAATCAGCCCCAGCATTTT	CASTVADYSNQPQHF
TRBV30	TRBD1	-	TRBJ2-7	TGTGCCTGGAGTGTTACAGGGGCCTTCTACGAGCAGTACTTC	CAWSVTGAFYEQYF
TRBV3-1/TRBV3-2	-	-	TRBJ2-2	TGTGCCAGCAGCCAAGTCGGGGATACCGGGGAGCTGTTTTTT	CASSQVGDTGELFF
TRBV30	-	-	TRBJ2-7	TGTGCCTGGAGTGGTTCCGGGATCTACGAGCAGTACTTC	CAWSGSGIYEQYF
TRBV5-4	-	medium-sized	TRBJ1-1	TGTGCCAGCAGCTTGGAGGGGGGGCTGGTGAACACTGAAGCTTTCTTT	CASSLEGGLVNTEAFF
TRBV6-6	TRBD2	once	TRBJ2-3	TGTGCCAGCAGTCCCACTAGCGGGAGTGGGACAGATACGCAGTATTTT	CASSPTSGSGTDTQYF
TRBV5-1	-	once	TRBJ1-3	TGCGCCAGCAGCCCGGGGAGCTCTGGAAACACCATATATTTT	CASSPGSSGNTIYF
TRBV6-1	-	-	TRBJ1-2	TGTGCCAGCAGTGAAGCAGGGGGCTATGGCTACACCTTC	CASSEAGGYGYTF
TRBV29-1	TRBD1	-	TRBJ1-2	TGCAGCGTCGGGGACAGCCTCTATGGCTACACCTTC	CSVGDSLYGYTF
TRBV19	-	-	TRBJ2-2	TGTGCCAGTAGTATAAATCGGAACACCGGGGAGCTGTTTTTT	CASSINRNTGELFF
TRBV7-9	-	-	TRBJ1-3	TGTGCCAGCAGCCTCTTGAGGAGGGGTAACCCTGGAAACACCATATATTTT	CASSLLRRGNPGNTIYF
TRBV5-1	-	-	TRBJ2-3	TGCGCCAGCAGCTTGGCTATTGTCGGCGCAGATACGCAGTATTTT	CASSLAIVGADTQYF
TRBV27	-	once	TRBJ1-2	TGTGCCAGCAGTCACCTCCCGCCGGGGGCAGGCAATGGCTACACCTTC	CASSHLPPGAGNGYTF
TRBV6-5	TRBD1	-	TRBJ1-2	TGTGCCAGCAGATACACAGGGGAAATGAACTATGGCTACACCTTC	CASRYTGEMNYGYTF
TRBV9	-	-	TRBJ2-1	TGTGCCAGCAGCGTAGCTCCAGGCAGCTCCTACAATGAGCAGTTCTTC	CASSVAPGSSYNEQFF
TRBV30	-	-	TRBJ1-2	TGTGCCTGGAGGTACGATGCGGAGGGCTACACCTTC	CAWRYDAEGYTF
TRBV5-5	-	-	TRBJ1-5	TGTGCCAGCAGCTTGGTCTTACTACCCCTGGGGAATCAGCCCCAGCATTTT	CASSLVLLPLGNQPQHF
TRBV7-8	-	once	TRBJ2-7	TGTGCCAGCAGCTTAGCGCTCAGGGACACCTACGAGCAGTACTTC	CASSLALRDTYEQYF
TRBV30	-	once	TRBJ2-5	TGTGCCTGGAGTGTGGGCAGTCGAGAGACCCAGTACTTC	CAWSVGSRETQYF
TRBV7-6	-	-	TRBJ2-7	TGTGCCAGCAGCTTAACATCCACTTCGTTTTACGAGCAGTACTTC	CASSLTSTSFYEQYF
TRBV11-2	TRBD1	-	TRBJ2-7	TGTGCCAGCAGTTCAGCCGGGACAGGGGATTACGAGCAGTACTTC	CASSSAGTGDYEQYF
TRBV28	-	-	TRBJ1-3	TGTGCCAGCAGATCAGGGTACTCTGGAAACACCATATATTTT	CASRSGYSGNTIYF
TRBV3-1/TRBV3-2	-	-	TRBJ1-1	TGTGCCAGCAGCCAAGTCGGGCGGGGGGCTTTCTTT	CASSQVGRGAFF
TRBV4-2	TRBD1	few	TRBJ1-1	TGTGCCAGCAGCCAGGAGAGAACAGGGACAGACCAAGCTTTCTTT	CASSQERTGTDQAFF
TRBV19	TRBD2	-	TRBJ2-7	TGTGCCACAAGACTAGCGGGGTACTCCTACGAGCAGTACTTC	CATRLAGYSYEQYF
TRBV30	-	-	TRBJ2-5	TGTGCCTGGAGTGTCCCATTTGGGACGAAGGAGACCCAGTACTTC	CAWSVPFGTKETQYF
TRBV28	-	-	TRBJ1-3	TGTGCCAGCAGTGAGGCCAGGACCCCCGGAAACACCATATATTTT	CASSEARTPGNTIYF
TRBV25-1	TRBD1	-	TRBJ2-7	TGTGCCAGCAGTGGCCGGGACAGCGGCTACGAGCAGTACTTC	CASSGRDSGYEQYF
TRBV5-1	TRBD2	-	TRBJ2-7	TGCGCCAGCAGCCTCCCCCGTGCGGGAGTCTACGAGCAGTACTTC	CASSLPRAGVYEQYF
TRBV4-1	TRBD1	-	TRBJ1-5	TGCGCCAGCAGCCAGCCGGACAGGGGGAAGGGCAATCAGCCCCAGCATTTT	CASSQPDRGKGNQPQHF
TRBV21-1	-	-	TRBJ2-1	TGTGCCAGATTCGAGCGGGAGTCAGCCTACAATGAGCAGTTCTTC	CARFERESAYNEQFF
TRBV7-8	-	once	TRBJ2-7	TGTGCCAGCGGGTCCCGGACTACACTAACCTACGAGCAGTACTTC	CASGSRTTLTYEQYF